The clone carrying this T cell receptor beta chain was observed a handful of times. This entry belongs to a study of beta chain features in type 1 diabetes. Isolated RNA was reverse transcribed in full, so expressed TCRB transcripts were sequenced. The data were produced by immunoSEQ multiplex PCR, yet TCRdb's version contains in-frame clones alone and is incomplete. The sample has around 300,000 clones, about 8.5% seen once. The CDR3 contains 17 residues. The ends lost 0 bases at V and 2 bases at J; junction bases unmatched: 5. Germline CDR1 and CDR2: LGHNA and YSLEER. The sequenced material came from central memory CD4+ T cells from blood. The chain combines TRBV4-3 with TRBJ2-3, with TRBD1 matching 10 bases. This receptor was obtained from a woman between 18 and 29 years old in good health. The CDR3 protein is CASSQDGTGDLTDTQYF. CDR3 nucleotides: TGCGCCAGCAGCCAAGATGGGACAGGGGACCTCACAGATACGCAGTATTTT.